The T cell receptor beta chain described here comes from a study of T cell responses to AZD1222 COVID-19 vaccine. This table comes from immunoSEQ multiplex PCR, and its TCRdb copy is limited to in-frame clones, with some not included. The data show over 130,000 clones, approximately 92% seen once. CDR3 length: 15 residues. J gave up 9 bases and V 2 bases, and 7 bases lay outside the gene matches. Per the germline V gene, CDR1 is MNHNS and CDR2 is SASEGT. This chain connects TRBV6-1 to TRBJ1-6; 7 nucleotides line up with TRBD1. Source: peripheral blood, taken 28 days after the second AZD1222 dose. The sequence came from an adult who received the AZD1222 COVID-19 vaccine. The CDR3 spells CASSELAGGGSPLHF. The CDR3 bases are TGTGCCAGCAGTGAATTGGCAGGGGGAGGTTCACCCCTCCACTTT.